This T cell receptor beta chain originates from a study of blood T cell repertoires in COVID-19. About the study: Acute-phase and convalescent COVID-19 samples originated in the United States, Italy and Spain. The analysed material was cDNA or gDNA that came from T cells, B-cell-depleted T cells, or PBMCs.

Trimming shortened V by 1 base and J by 6 bases, and 7 bases separated the two germline ends. CDR1 and CDR2 (germline): LNHDA, SQIVND (reference sequence). The CDR3 has 13 amino acids. Under the authors' procedure: Estimation of nucleated cell counts relied on the amplification of reference gene primers. The table came from immunoSEQ multiplex PCR; TCRdb's copy has only in-frame clones and leaves some out. From that table come the V and J calls and clone size; the DNA was used to work out D and trimming. This table has roughly 350,000 clones, more than 75% appearing once. The count of this clone is one.

The V and J genes are TRBV19 and TRBJ1-5, with a possible D match to TRBD1 (5 bases). Material: peripheral blood. This receptor was taken from a woman between 45 and 60 years old with active or convalescent COVID-19. In nucleotides, the CDR3 is TGTGCCAGTAGTATAGGTAGGGGTCAGCCCCAGCATTTT. This encodes CASSIGRGQPQHF.